The clone carrying this T cell receptor beta chain was counted many times. This entry belongs to a study of T-cell reconstitution after alpha-beta-depleted transplantation in children. It was with unique molecular identifiers that the TCRbeta library was prepared. TCRdb independently ran MiXCR on the PCR reads; one entry per CDR3 protein. The data contain roughly 300,000 distinct CDR3 sequences, nearly 10% of them singletons. The CDR3 consists of 15 residues. CDR1 and CDR2 (germline): SGHKS, YYEKEE (reference sequence). V shed 0 bases and J shed 4 bases, with 12 bases lying between them. The sequence came from a human donor who donated a stem cell graft to a child with SCID. The source material was PBMCs from the stem cell graft donor, sampled from the stem cell graft. This rearrangement joins TRBV5-5 to TRBJ2-3; a weak D match, TRBD1 (5 bases). Here the CDR3 reads CASSLGQSLADTQYF. CDR3 nucleotide sequence: TGTGCCAGCAGCTTGGGACAGTCCCTCGCAGATACGCAGTATTTT.